One T cell receptor beta chain is described in this entry. Original data processing: By means of reference gene primer amplification, nucleated cell counts were estimated. This table comes from immunoSEQ multiplex PCR, and its TCRdb copy is limited to in-frame clones, with some not included. The DNA was the basis for D and trimming; V, J and clone size are from that table. Of 200,000 to 250,000 clones detected, 70% to 90% appear once; the ten largest clones hold approximately 2.6%. This CDR3 is 14 amino acids long. Trimming took 4 bases from V and 4 from J, leaving 11 bases between them. Germline V lookup: CDR1 SGHNT, CDR2 YYREEE (reference sequence). This entry is derived from a study of blood T cell repertoires in COVID-19. Study-level background: The United States, Italy and Spain provided the acute and convalescent COVID-19 samples. Sources were T cells, B-cell-depleted T cells, or PBMCs; the material itself was cDNA or gDNA.

J is TRBJ1-4 and V is TRBV5-4; possible D gene TRBD1, 6 bases. The TCR originated in a woman between 65 and 79 years old with active or convalescent COVID-19. The sequencing sample was made of peripheral blood. The CDR3 region is CASSRQDLNEKLFF. DNA for the CDR3: TGTGCCAGCAGCCGACAGGATCTTAATGAAAAACTGTTTTTT. The variable domain in full, with the rest retrieved from reference TRBV5-4 and TRBJ1-4, is ETGVTQSPTHLIKTRGQQVTLRCSSQSGHNTVSWYQQALGQGPQFIFQYYREEENGRGNFPPRFSGLQFPNYSSELNVNALELDDSALYLCASSRQDLNEKLFFGSGTQLSVL.